Listed below are T cell receptor beta chains from one sample, sequenced in a study of CD8 T cells in Susac syndrome. MiXCR was run by TCRdb on the immunoSEQ multiplex PCR reads, yielding one entry per CDR3 protein. The table has a few hundred thousand distinct CDR3 sequences, around 93% seen once. The sequenced material came from CD4+ T cells from PBMCs. These receptors were collected from a human donor with multiple sclerosis. CDR3s include the opening cysteine and the closing phenylalanine or tryptophan. Each record gives: CDR3 DNA, CDR3 protein, J gene, D gene, V gene, clone size. A D gene is named only where the DNA matches it firmly. Part of the rows lack a size; the others show once, few, many or a class for expanded clones.

CDR3 DNA: TGTGCCAGCAGCCCGCCGCTTCATCAAGAGACCCAGTACTTC
CDR3 protein: CASSPPLHQETQYF
J gene: TRBJ2-5
D gene: NA
V gene: TRBV7-9
clone size: NA

CDR3 DNA: TGTGCCAGCAGCGGGGATGTGGGTGATGGCTACACCTTC
CDR3 protein: CASSGDVGDGYTF
J gene: TRBJ1-2
D gene: NA
V gene: TRBV9
clone size: NA

CDR3 DNA: TGTGCCAGCAGCCAGGAGGTTATTCGAGGGGGCTATGGCTACACCTTC
CDR3 protein: CASSQEVIRGGYGYTF
J gene: TRBJ1-2
D gene: NA
V gene: TRBV3-1
clone size: NA

CDR3 DNA: TGTGCCAGCAGGCCGCCGCCCGAGTACAATGAGCAGTTCTTC
CDR3 protein: CASRPPPEYNEQFF
J gene: TRBJ2-1
D gene: NA
V gene: TRBV2
clone size: NA

CDR3 DNA: TGCAGTGCGCCGGACCCAGGAGAAGAGACCCAGTACTTC
CDR3 protein: CSAPDPGEETQYF
J gene: TRBJ2-5
D gene: NA
V gene: TRBV20-1
clone size: once

CDR3 DNA: TGTGCCAGCAGCGTAGGGGAGGGCACGATCTACGAGCAGTACTTC
CDR3 protein: CASSVGEGTIYEQYF
J gene: TRBJ2-7
D gene: TRBD2
V gene: TRBV9
clone size: once

CDR3 DNA: TGTGCCAGCAGCCCCCTCGGGAGCAGCACAGATACGCAGTATTTT
CDR3 protein: CASSPLGSSTDTQYF
J gene: TRBJ2-3
D gene: NA
V gene: TRBV11-1
clone size: NA

CDR3 DNA: TGTGCCAGCAGCCCGGGGGGGGACAACATTCAGTACTTC
CDR3 protein: CASSPGGDNIQYF
J gene: TRBJ2-4
D gene: TRBD2
V gene: TRBV6-6
clone size: NA

CDR3 DNA: TGTGCCAGCAGCCAAGTAGGGAATGGCTACACCTTC
CDR3 protein: CASSQVGNGYTF
J gene: TRBJ1-2
D gene: NA
V gene: TRBV14
clone size: NA

CDR3 DNA: TGTGCCAGCAGCCCCGTCCCCACTGAAGCTTTCTTT
CDR3 protein: CASSPVPTEAFF
J gene: TRBJ1-1
D gene: NA
V gene: TRBV7-9
clone size: NA

CDR3 DNA: TGTGCCAGCAGTGGGCATCTAGGGCCGGATACGCAGTATTTT
CDR3 protein: CASSGHLGPDTQYF
J gene: TRBJ2-3
D gene: NA
V gene: TRBV9
clone size: NA

CDR3 DNA: TGCGCCAGCAGCTTGAAAGGGAGGCAAGAGACCCAGTACTTC
CDR3 protein: CASSLKGRQETQYF
J gene: TRBJ2-5
D gene: NA
V gene: TRBV5-1
clone size: NA

CDR3 DNA: TGTGCCAGCAGCGGAGAGTTGAACACTGAAGCTTTCTTT
CDR3 protein: CASSGELNTEAFF
J gene: TRBJ1-1
D gene: NA
V gene: TRBV9
clone size: NA

CDR3 DNA: TGTGCTAGTGCTCGAGGCCCGGTCAGTGAAAAACTGTTTTTT
CDR3 protein: CASARGPVSEKLFF
J gene: TRBJ1-4
D gene: NA
V gene: TRBV12-5
clone size: NA

CDR3 DNA: TGCAGTGCTGCCCGCGGACAGACAGTAGGCACAGATACGCAGTATTTT
CDR3 protein: CSAARGQTVGTDTQYF
J gene: TRBJ2-3
D gene: NA
V gene: TRBV20-1
clone size: once

CDR3 DNA: TGTGCCAGCAGCGGGTCCCCCGCAGAGACCCAGTACTTC
CDR3 protein: CASSGSPAETQYF
J gene: TRBJ2-5
D gene: NA
V gene: TRBV3-1
clone size: NA

CDR3 DNA: TGCAGCGTCGGACAGGGTTCAATCGCAGATACGCAGTATTTT
CDR3 protein: CSVGQGSIADTQYF
J gene: TRBJ2-3
D gene: TRBD1
V gene: TRBV29-1
clone size: NA

CDR3 DNA: TGCAGTGCTGAGTGGACAGGGACTAAAGAGACCCAGTACTTC
CDR3 protein: CSAEWTGTKETQYF
J gene: TRBJ2-5
D gene: NA
V gene: TRBV20-1
clone size: NA

CDR3 DNA: TGTGCCAGCGGAACCGATCGGTCGTCGTTCTTC
CDR3 protein: CASGTDRSSFF
J gene: TRBJ2-1
D gene: NA
V gene: TRBV2
clone size: NA

CDR3 DNA: TGCAGTGCTAGGGCCGGGGCCCTTGAGACCCAGTACTTC
CDR3 protein: CSARAGALETQYF
J gene: TRBJ2-5
D gene: NA
V gene: TRBV20-1
clone size: NA

CDR3 DNA: TGCAGTGCCAGACCTAGCGGGGGGTACCAAGAGACCCAGTACTTC
CDR3 protein: CSARPSGGYQETQYF
J gene: TRBJ2-5
D gene: TRBD2
V gene: TRBV20-1
clone size: once

CDR3 DNA: TGTGCCAGCAGCTTAGGGAACATGAACACTGAAGCTTTCTTT
CDR3 protein: CASSLGNMNTEAFF
J gene: TRBJ1-1
D gene: NA
V gene: TRBV12-3/TRBV12-4
clone size: few

CDR3 DNA: TGCAGCGTCGACAGGGGAGGATTCTATGGCTACACCTTC
CDR3 protein: CSVDRGGFYGYTF
J gene: TRBJ1-2
D gene: TRBD1
V gene: TRBV29-1
clone size: NA

CDR3 DNA: TGTGCCAGCAGCCAAGTTCCAGGTTGGTTGTATGGCTACACCTTC
CDR3 protein: CASSQVPGWLYGYTF
J gene: TRBJ1-2
D gene: NA
V gene: TRBV14
clone size: NA

CDR3 DNA: TGTGCCTGGACTGCACTTGGGACTAGCAGCGGGACCCAGTACTTC
CDR3 protein: CAWTALGTSSGTQYF
J gene: TRBJ2-5
D gene: TRBD2
V gene: TRBV30
clone size: NA

CDR3 DNA: TGCAGCACCGCCCGGGACATCCAAAATACGCAGTATTTT
CDR3 protein: CSTARDIQNTQYF
J gene: TRBJ2-3
D gene: NA
V gene: TRBV29-1
clone size: NA

CDR3 DNA: TGTGCTAGCAGCTTAGAAGGGACAGCGTCCACGGAGCAGTTCTTC
CDR3 protein: CASSLEGTASTEQFF
J gene: TRBJ2-1
D gene: TRBD1
V gene: TRBV7-7
clone size: NA

CDR3 DNA: TGCAGCGTGAAAAAGCAGGGGGCTCGAGAGACCCAGTACTTC
CDR3 protein: CSVKKQGARETQYF
J gene: TRBJ2-5
D gene: TRBD1
V gene: TRBV29-1
clone size: NA

CDR3 DNA: TGTGCCAGCAGCTTAGTTGCGGCCACCACAGATACGCAGTATTTT
CDR3 protein: CASSLVAATTDTQYF
J gene: TRBJ2-3
D gene: NA
V gene: TRBV7-9
clone size: NA

CDR3 DNA: TGTGCCAGCAGCCCCGGACAGTCTTCACCCCTCCACTTT
CDR3 protein: CASSPGQSSPLHF
J gene: TRBJ1-6
D gene: NA
V gene: TRBV7-2
clone size: NA

CDR3 DNA: TGTGCCAGCAGGGAGGGGGACCTACCCCTCCACTTT
CDR3 protein: CASREGDLPLHF
J gene: TRBJ1-6
D gene: NA
V gene: TRBV12-3/TRBV12-4
clone size: NA

CDR3 DNA: TGTGCCAGCAGTGAATTCCCCACCTTC
CDR3 protein: CASSEFPTF
J gene: TRBJ1-2
D gene: NA
V gene: TRBV25-1
clone size: NA

CDR3 DNA: TGCAGTGCAATTCAGACCGGGGAGCTGTTTTTT
CDR3 protein: CSAIQTGELFF
J gene: TRBJ2-2
D gene: NA
V gene: TRBV20-1
clone size: NA

CDR3 DNA: TGTGCCAGCAGTGTAGGCTGGAATTATGGCTACACCTTC
CDR3 protein: CASSVGWNYGYTF
J gene: TRBJ1-2
D gene: NA
V gene: TRBV2
clone size: NA

CDR3 DNA: TGTGCCATCAGCGGGGGGGTCTTTAACACTGAAGCTTTCTTT
CDR3 protein: CAISGGVFNTEAFF
J gene: TRBJ1-1
D gene: NA
V gene: TRBV10-3
clone size: NA

CDR3 DNA: TGTGCCAGCAGTTTTAGGCAGGGCAATGAGCAGTTCTTC
CDR3 protein: CASSFRQGNEQFF
J gene: TRBJ2-1
D gene: NA
V gene: TRBV12-3/TRBV12-4
clone size: NA

CDR3 DNA: TGTGCCAGCAGCCAAGGGGGAGGGCCCGGGACCCAGTACTTC
CDR3 protein: CASSQGGGPGTQYF
J gene: TRBJ2-5
D gene: TRBD2
V gene: TRBV3-1
clone size: NA

CDR3 DNA: TGCAGTGCCTCAATGTGGGGGGCGTCCTACAATGAGCAGTTCTTC
CDR3 protein: CSASMWGASYNEQFF
J gene: TRBJ2-1
D gene: NA
V gene: TRBV20-1
clone size: NA

CDR3 DNA: TGCAGCGTGGGGGACAGGGGTATGAGGGGCTACACCTTC
CDR3 protein: CSVGDRGMRGYTF
J gene: TRBJ1-2
D gene: TRBD1
V gene: TRBV29-1
clone size: NA

CDR3 DNA: TGTGCCAGCAGCCGTTCTTGGGAGCAGTACTTC
CDR3 protein: CASSRSWEQYF
J gene: TRBJ2-7
D gene: NA
V gene: TRBV7-9
clone size: NA

CDR3 DNA: TGTGCCAGCAGCCAAGATGTTAGCGGGGGGGCCACCAATGAGCAGTTCTTC
CDR3 protein: CASSQDVSGGATNEQFF
J gene: TRBJ2-1
D gene: TRBD2
V gene: TRBV4-2
clone size: few

CDR3 DNA: TGTGCCAGCCGGCGAGGGGTGACTGAAGCTTTCTTT
CDR3 protein: CASRRGVTEAFF
J gene: TRBJ1-1
D gene: NA
V gene: TRBV7-8
clone size: once

CDR3 DNA: TGTGCCAGCAGTTTGGGCGGGGAGGGCTATGGCTACACCTTC
CDR3 protein: CASSLGGEGYGYTF
J gene: TRBJ1-2
D gene: NA
V gene: TRBV12-3/TRBV12-4
clone size: NA

CDR3 DNA: TGTGCCAGCAGCTCGAGGACTAGTTTTGGGGGTGAGCAGTTCTTC
CDR3 protein: CASSSRTSFGGEQFF
J gene: TRBJ2-1
D gene: TRBD2
V gene: TRBV9
clone size: NA

CDR3 DNA: TGCAGTGCTAGACGGAACACCGGGGAGCTGTTTTTT
CDR3 protein: CSARRNTGELFF
J gene: TRBJ2-2
D gene: NA
V gene: TRBV20-1
clone size: NA